These 18 T cell receptor beta chains were all obtained from the same sample, sequenced in a study of vaccination effects on CD4 cells after COVID-19. These receptors have no identified antigens. TCRdb's copy holds only in-frame clones and misses some; the assay was immunoSEQ multiplex PCR. The sample shows tens of thousands of clones, approximately 73% of them seen only once. The ViraFEST assay expanded antigen-specific CD4+ T cells with viral peptide pools before sequencing. Isolating CD4+ T cells followed approximately 11 days of culture. Two-dose vaccination with either BNT162b2 or mRNA-1273 was given to the participants. Sequencing was performed on CD4+ T cells from PBMCs cultured with HCoV-229E spike peptides, taken after COVID-19 vaccination. The receptors here all came from a human donor who received a COVID-19 vaccine.

Only a few counts were recorded for this clone. The rearrangement uses TRBV25-1 and TRBJ1-5; D unclear. CDR3 length: 14 amino acids. V lost 1 base and J 4 bases, leaving 8 bases between the germline ends. The germline CDR1 and CDR2 sequences are MGHDK and SYGVNS. The CDR3: CASSELRDNQPQHF. The CDR3 DNA sequence: TGTGCCAGCAGTGAATTGAGGGATAATCAGCCCCAGCATTTT.

The chain combines TRBV5-1 with TRBJ2-3; TRBD1 might be the D (6 bases). This CDR3 is 16 amino acids long. Germline CDR1 reads SGHRS; CDR2 reads YFSETQ. V lost 0 bases, J lost 5 bases, and 16 bases lay in between. The DNA of the CDR3 is TGCGCCAGCAGCTTGGCTATGGGGGCAGGGGAAGATACGCAGTATTTT. It translates to CASSLAMGAGEDTQYF.

This chain connects TRBV18 to TRBJ2-3; D remains ambiguous. The CDR3 covers 11 residues. Between the trimmed V and J ends, which lost 3 bases and 3 bases, there was a span of 1 base. Germline CDR1 and CDR2: KGHSH and LQKENI. The CDR3 reads CASSPTDTQYF. The CDR3 DNA follows: TGTGCCAGCTCACCTACAGATACGCAGTATTTT.

The V and J genes are TRBV11-1 and TRBJ1-1; D remains unclear. The CDR3 is 15 residues long. The V gene's germline CDR1 is SGHAT and CDR2 FQDESV (reference sequence). V was clipped by 4 bases and J by 1 base, with 13 bases between them. CDR3 region: CASSSQWSQNTEAFF. The CDR3 region has the DNA TGTGCCAGCAGCTCCCAGTGGAGTCAGAACACTGAAGCTTTCTTT.

This clone was counted between two and nine times. This chain uses TRBV20-1 with TRBJ1-6; D unresolved. CDR3 length: 11 amino acids. The V and J ends lost 3 bases and 7 bases respectively, with 4 bases between them. CDR1 DFQATT and CDR2 SNEGSKA come from the germline V gene (reference sequence). The CDR3 DNA reads as TGCAGTGCTAGGGAGAATTCACCCCTCCACTTT. Its translation is CSARENSPLHF.

The chain employs TRBV7-2 and TRBJ1-2; D ambiguous. CDR3 length equals 14 residues. Per germline, CDR1 SGHTA and CDR2 FQGNSA. Deletions cut 1 base from V and 2 bases from J, with 8 bases between. CDR3 bases: TGTGCCAGCAGCTTAGTTCAAGGGAACTATGGCTACACCTTC. This encodes CASSLVQGNYGYTF.

J is TRBJ2-1 and V is TRBV3-1 (or the pseudogene TRBV3-2), with D uncertain. Germline CDR1 LGHDT, CDR2 YNNKEL (reference sequence). The CDR3 covers 15 residues. V dropped 3 bases and J dropped 0 bases, with 9 bases sitting between them. CDR3 sequence reads: CASSQARSSYNEQFF. Written as DNA, the CDR3 is TGTGCCAGCAGCCAGGCCCGCTCCTCCTACAATGAGCAGTTCTTC.

This clone was detected a few times. The chain has TRBV2 and TRBJ1-4; no reliable D call. The germline CDR1 and CDR2 sequences are SNHLY and FYNNEI. The CDR3 covers 15 residues. Trimming shortened V by 1 base and J by 7 bases, and 13 bases separated the two germline ends. The CDR3 reads CASSEVGGLIEKLFF. The CDR3 region has the DNA TGTGCCAGCAGTGAAGTGGGAGGGCTGATTGAAAAACTGTTTTTT.

V usage is TRBV21-1 and J usage is TRBJ1-2. TRBV21-1 is designated a pseudogene. The CDR3 runs to 13 residues. The CDR3 DNA follows: TGTGCCAGCAGCGGGGACTGGAACTATGGCTACACCTTC. The encoded protein is CASSGDWNYGYTF.

This rearrangement joins TRBV4-1 to TRBJ2-7, with 9 bases aligning to TRBD1. Germline CDR1 and CDR2: MGHRA and YSYEKL. V trimming: 0 bases; J trimming: 5 bases; junction bases outside the gene matches: 5. The CDR3 contains 15 residues. Here the CDR3 reads CASSQDRWTGDEQYV. The CDR3 DNA reads TGCGCCAGCAGCCAAGACCGTTGGACAGGGGACGAGCAGTACGTC.

The genes are TRBV5-1 and TRBJ2-2, with TRBD2 matching over 9 bases. Germline CDR1 SGHRS, CDR2 YFSETQ. CDR3 size: 15 residues. After removal of 2 bases from V and 5 bases from J, the junction contained 4 bases not matched to a gene. DNA of the CDR3: TGCGCCAGCAGCTTCCGGGCGGGGGGGACCGGGGAGCTGTTTTTT. Its translation: CASSFRAGGTGELFF.

This chain joins TRBV12-3 or TRBV12-4 and TRBJ1-1, with D possibly TRBD1 on 5 matching bases. The CDR3 spans 13 residues. Trimming removed 5 bases at V and 1 base at J, with 8 bases between. The CDR3 spells CASSVTENTEAFF. The CDR3 DNA sequence: TGTGCCAGCAGTGTGACAGAGAACACTGAAGCTTTCTTT.

The genes are TRBV9 and TRBJ1-5; D is ambiguous. V was cut by 4 bases and J by 6 bases, with 11 bases left in between. The CDR3 has 13 amino acids. Germline V CDR1 and CDR2: SGDLS, YYNGEE. CDR3 DNA: TGTGCCAGCAGCCTGGACGTTTTTCAGCCCCAGCATTTT. This codes for CASSLDVFQPQHF.

This clone was detected once. The V and J genes are TRBV15 and TRBJ2-5; D perhaps matches TRBD2 (6 bases). Germline CDR1 reads LNHNV; CDR2 reads YYDKDF (reference sequence). The CDR3 covers 16 residues. V lost 3 bases and J 1 base, leaving 15 bases between the germline ends. For the CDR3, the DNA is TGTGCCACCAGCAGTATAGGGCGGGGCCCCCAAGAGACCCAGTACTTC. As protein: CATSSIGRGPQETQYF.

This clone was observed a single time. This sequence joins TRBV27 and TRBJ2-3; D call uncertain. Trimming shortened V by 6 bases and J by 0 bases, and 10 bases separated the two germline ends. CDR3 length: 14 residues. Per germline, CDR1 MNHEY and CDR2 SMNVEV (reference sequence). In DNA, the CDR3 is TGTGCCAGCAGGGTCCCCTCTAGCACAGATACGCAGTATTTT. Protein: CASRVPSSTDTQYF.

The rearrangement links TRBV6-4 to TRBJ1-1; D is undetermined. Trimming stripped 5 bases from V and 3 bases from J, with 10 bases between. The CDR3 has 13 residues. CDR1 is MRHNA and CDR2 is SNTAGT in the germline V gene. The chain's CDR3 is CASSKEADTEAFF. The CDR3 nucleotides read TGTGCCAGCAGTAAGGAGGCGGACACTGAAGCTTTCTTT.

J is TRBJ2-1 and V is TRBV9; D gene unclear. CDR3 length equals 15 residues. Deletions cut 1 base from V and 7 bases from J, with 15 bases between. Germline CDR1 is SGDLS and CDR2 is YYNGEE. In DNA, the CDR3 is TGTGCCAGCAGCGTACAGCCCAGCAGTGGGAATGAGCAGTTCTTC. Protein: CASSVQPSSGNEQFF.

This chain joins TRBV12-3 or TRBV12-4 and TRBJ1-1; TRBD1 aligns across 10 bases. Unmatched junction bases numbered 0, after V lost 5 bases and J lost 3 bases. This CDR3 has 13 amino acids. In DNA, the CDR3 is TGTGCCAGCAGTGACAGGGGGCACACTGAAGCTTTCTTT. Its translation is CASSDRGHTEAFF.